This T cell receptor beta chain was sequenced in a study of shared clonotypes between healthy human individuals. V was pared by 0 bases and J by 10 bases, with 15 bases between. The CDR3 consists of 14 residues. CDR1 MGHRA and CDR2 YSYEKL come from the germline V gene. CD45RO-negative cells were positively selected for CCR7, leaving out terminally differentiated effector memory CD45RA+ cells. Clones were read by immunoSEQ multiplex PCR, and TCRdb kept only the in-frame ones, dropping some. The table includes around 600,000 clones, 98% detected once. The V and J genes are TRBV4-1 and TRBJ1-1; possible D gene TRBD1, 6 bases. The sequencing sample was made of naive CD8+ T cells sorted from blood. This receptor was identified in a man aged 25 to 45 in good health. DNA of the CDR3: TGCGCCAGCAGCCAAGATACAGGGCTTAGAGGAGCTTTCTTT. This encodes CASSQDTGLRGAFF.